This T cell receptor beta chain stems from a study of neurological immune-mediated disorders. This clonotype was seen repeatedly, ten times or more. Preparation of the unsorted libraries drew on 2 million PBMCs stored at -80 C. The length of the CDR3 is 13 residues. Germline V gene sequence: CDR1 DFQATT, CDR2 SNEGSKA (reference sequence). Trimming removed 4 bases at V and 2 bases at J, with 12 bases between. Template-switch 5'RACE cDNA synthesis added a 10-nucleotide unique molecular identifier. Every sequencing run drew on 15-18 subjects and yielded over 160 million TCR-beta sequences. TCRdb re-derived calls from the 5' RACE reads in MiXCR, one entry per CDR3 protein. This table holds 80,000 or so distinct CDR3 sequences, roughly 9.5% found once.

The material sequenced was PBMCs. The V gene is TRBV20-1, the J gene TRBJ2-7; the D is unclear. The origin of this receptor is a man between 45 and 60 years old in good health. The CDR3, as DNA: TGCAGTGCTATTTTACGGATGGCCTACGAGCAGTACTTC. It yields the protein CSAILRMAYEQYF.